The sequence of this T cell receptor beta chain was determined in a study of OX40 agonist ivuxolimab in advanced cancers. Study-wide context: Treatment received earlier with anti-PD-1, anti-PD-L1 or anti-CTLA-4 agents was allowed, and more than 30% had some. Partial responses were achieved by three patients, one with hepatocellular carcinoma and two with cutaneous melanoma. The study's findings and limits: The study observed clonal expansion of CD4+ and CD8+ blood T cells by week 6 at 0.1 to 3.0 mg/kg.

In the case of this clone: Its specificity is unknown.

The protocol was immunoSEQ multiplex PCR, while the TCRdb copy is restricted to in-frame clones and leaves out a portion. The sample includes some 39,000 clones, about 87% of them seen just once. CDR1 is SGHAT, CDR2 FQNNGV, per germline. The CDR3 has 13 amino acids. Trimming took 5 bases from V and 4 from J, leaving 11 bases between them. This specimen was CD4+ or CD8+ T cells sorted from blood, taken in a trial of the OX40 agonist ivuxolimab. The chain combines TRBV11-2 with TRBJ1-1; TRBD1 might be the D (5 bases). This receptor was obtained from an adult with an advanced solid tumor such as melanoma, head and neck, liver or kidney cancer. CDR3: CASSPGYSTEAFF. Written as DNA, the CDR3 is TGTGCCAGCAGCCCAGGGTATTCCACTGAAGCTTTCTTT.